This TCR beta chain derives from a study of vaccination effects on CD4 cells after COVID-19. Before sequencing took place, the ViraFEST assay used viral peptide pools to expand antigen-specific CD4+ T cells. Scientists isolated CD4+ T cells after a roughly nine-day culture period ended. Two-dose BNT162b2 or mRNA-1273 vaccination was given to participants. This clone was observed once. Its antigen is undetermined. Assay: immunoSEQ multiplex PCR; the TCRdb copy retains only in-frame clones and omits some. The sample carries 30,000 to 45,000 clones, around four fifths recorded once. The input for sequencing was CD4+ T cells from PBMCs cultured with HCoV-NL63 spike peptides, taken after COVID-19 vaccination. The TCR sequence derives from a human donor who received a COVID-19 vaccine. Some clones in this sample may be carry-over from other donors' samples.

Written as DNA, the CDR3 is TGTGCCAGCTCAACTGGACAGGGCAATCGCGGTGAGCAGTTCTTC. It codes for CASSTGQGNRGEQFF. This sequence joins TRBV27 and TRBJ2-1; 8 positions agree with TRBD1. The CDR3 covers 15 residues. The trim removed 8 bases at V and 9 bases at J, leaving 15 bases unmatched. The germline V gene encodes CDR1 MNHEY and CDR2 SMNVEV (reference sequence).